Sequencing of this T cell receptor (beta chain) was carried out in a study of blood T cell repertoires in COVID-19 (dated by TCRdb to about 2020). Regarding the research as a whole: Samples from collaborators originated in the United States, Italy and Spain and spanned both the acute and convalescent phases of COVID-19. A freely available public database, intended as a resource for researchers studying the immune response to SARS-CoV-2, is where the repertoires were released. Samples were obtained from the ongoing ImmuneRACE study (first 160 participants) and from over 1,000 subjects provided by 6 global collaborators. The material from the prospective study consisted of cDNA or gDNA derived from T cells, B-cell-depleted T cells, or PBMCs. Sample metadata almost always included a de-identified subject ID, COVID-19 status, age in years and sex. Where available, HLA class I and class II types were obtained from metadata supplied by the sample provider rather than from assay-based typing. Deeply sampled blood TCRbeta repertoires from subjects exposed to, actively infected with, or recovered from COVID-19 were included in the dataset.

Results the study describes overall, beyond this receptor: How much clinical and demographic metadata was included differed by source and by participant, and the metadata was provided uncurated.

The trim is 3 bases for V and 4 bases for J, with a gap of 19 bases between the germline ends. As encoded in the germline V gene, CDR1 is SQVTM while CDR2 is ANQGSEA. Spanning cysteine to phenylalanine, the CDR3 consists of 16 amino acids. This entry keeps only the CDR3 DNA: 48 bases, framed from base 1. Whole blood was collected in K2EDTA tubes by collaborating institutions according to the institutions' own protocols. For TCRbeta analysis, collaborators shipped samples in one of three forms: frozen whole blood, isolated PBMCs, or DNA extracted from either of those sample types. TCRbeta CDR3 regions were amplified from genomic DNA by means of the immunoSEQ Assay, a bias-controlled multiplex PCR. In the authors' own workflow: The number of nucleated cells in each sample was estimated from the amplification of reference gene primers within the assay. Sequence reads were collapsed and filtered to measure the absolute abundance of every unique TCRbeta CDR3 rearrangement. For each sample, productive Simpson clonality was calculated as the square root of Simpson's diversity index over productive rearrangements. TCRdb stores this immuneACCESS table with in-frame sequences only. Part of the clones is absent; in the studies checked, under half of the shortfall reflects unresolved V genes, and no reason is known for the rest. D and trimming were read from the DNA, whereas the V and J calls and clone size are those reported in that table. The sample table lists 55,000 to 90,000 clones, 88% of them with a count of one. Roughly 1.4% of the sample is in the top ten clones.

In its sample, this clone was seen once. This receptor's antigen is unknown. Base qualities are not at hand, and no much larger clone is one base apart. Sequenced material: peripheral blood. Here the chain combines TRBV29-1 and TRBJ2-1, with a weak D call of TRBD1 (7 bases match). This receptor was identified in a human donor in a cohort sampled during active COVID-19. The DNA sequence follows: TGCAGCGTTGACAGGGGGGCCAGCGGGCAATACAATGAGCAGTTCTTC. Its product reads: CSVDRGASGQYNEQFF.